A selection of T cell receptor beta chains follows, all from one sample in a study of cytomegalovirus exposure and HLA in healthy donors. The assay was immunoSEQ multiplex PCR, and TCRdb's table has in-frame clones only and misses some. The sample has some 70,000 clones, around 78% seen once; the top ten hold 7.8%. Source material: PBMCs. The receptor source for this set is a man in his late teens or twenties in good health and CMV-seropositive. Both conserved end residues are part of each CDR3. A D gene is named only where the DNA matches it firmly. Clone size is shown for a subset of rows, as once, few, many or a class of expanded clone.

D	J	V	size	DNA	CDR3
TRBD2	TRBJ2-5	TRBV2	.	TGTGCCAGCAGTGCGCGGGGGGGCCTCGAAGAGACCCAGTACTTC	CASSARGGLEETQYF
.	TRBJ2-7	TRBV5-1	once	TGCGCCAGCAGCTTGGTATCCGGGGACGAGCAGTACTTC	CASSLVSGDEQYF
.	TRBJ1-1	TRBV5-1	once	TGCGCCAGCAGCTTGCTGGGGGGTAGAGACACTGAAGCTTTCTTT	CASSLLGGRDTEAFF
TRBD2	TRBJ2-1	TRBV5-4	large	TGTGCCAGCAGCGGATCCGGACTAGCACGGAATGAGCAGTTCTTC	CASSGSGLARNEQFF
.	TRBJ1-2	TRBV28	.	TGTGCCAGCAGCCCGGTATCTAACTATGGCTACACCTTC	CASSPVSNYGYTF
.	TRBJ1-3	TRBV30	.	TGTGCCTGGAGATTAGGAAACACCATATATTTT	CAWRLGNTIYF
TRBD2	TRBJ2-1	TRBV27	few	TGTGCCAGCAGTACGGGACTAGCGGGATTCAATGAGCAGTTCTTC	CASSTGLAGFNEQFF
TRBD1	TRBJ1-2	TRBV5-4	.	TGTGCCAGCAGCTTGGACAGGGGGAACGAAGGCTACACCTTC	CASSLDRGNEGYTF
TRBD1	TRBJ1-6	TRBV6-6	.	TGTGCCAGCAGTTACTTCCAGGGGGTAGATTCACCCCTCCACTTT	CASSYFQGVDSPLHF
.	TRBJ1-1	TRBV30	.	TGTGCCTGGAGTGTACATCAGAACACTGAAGCTTTCTTT	CAWSVHQNTEAFF
.	TRBJ2-2	TRBV15	.	TGTGCCACCAGCAGCCAACTCACCGGGGAGCTGTTTTTT	CATSSQLTGELFF
TRBD2	TRBJ2-1	TRBV14	.	TGTGCCAGCAGCCAACCGGGAGGGTATAATGAGCAGTTCTTC	CASSQPGGYNEQFF
TRBD1	TRBJ1-5	TRBV29-1	.	TGCAGCGTGGGGACAGGGAATCAGCCCCAGCATTTT	CSVGTGNQPQHF
TRBD2	TRBJ2-7	TRBV6-5	.	TGTGCCAGCAGTTACTCAACTAGCGGCCGCGGGCAGTACTTC	CASSYSTSGRGQYF
TRBD1	TRBJ1-2	TRBV27	.	TGTGCCAGCAGATACGACAGGGGGCATGGCTACACCTTC	CASRYDRGHGYTF
TRBD1	TRBJ2-3	TRBV30	.	TGTGCCTGGAGTTGGACAGGGGCTGTGGCGCAGTATTTT	CAWSWTGAVAQYF
TRBD1	TRBJ2-1	TRBV29-1	.	TGCAGCGTTGAAGGGTATGGCAGGGGGCTAAATGAGCAGTTCTTC	CSVEGYGRGLNEQFF
TRBD1	TRBJ1-2	TRBV5-1	once	TGCGCCAGCAGCTTGGACAGGGGAGGCTATGGCTACACCTTC	CASSLDRGGYGYTF
.	TRBJ1-5	TRBV10-2	.	TGCGCCACCAAAGAGGGGGGGCATCAGCCCCAGCATTTT	CATKEGGHQPQHF
.	TRBJ2-3	TRBV6-5	.	TGTGCCAGCAGTTACGGGCAGGGGAGCACAGATACGCAGTATTTT	CASSYGQGSTDTQYF
.	TRBJ2-3	TRBV14	.	TGTGCCAGCAGCCAAGGGTGGGTGGACTCGTCAAGAGATACGCAGTATTTT	CASSQGWVDSSRDTQYF
.	TRBJ2-3	TRBV10-1	.	TGCGCCAGCAGTGAGACCCGGGGGACAGATACGCAGTATTTT	CASSETRGTDTQYF
.	TRBJ2-7	TRBV10-2	.	TGCGCCAGCCGGGGACACTACGAGCAGTACTTC	CASRGHYEQYF
TRBD1	TRBJ1-4	TRBV13	.	TGTGCCAGCAGCTCAGGACAGGAGCCTGAAAAACTGTTTTTT	CASSSGQEPEKLFF
TRBD1	TRBJ2-5	TRBV15	.	TGTGCCACCAGCAGAGTCCGGGACAGGCAAGAGACCCAGTACTTC	CATSRVRDRQETQYF